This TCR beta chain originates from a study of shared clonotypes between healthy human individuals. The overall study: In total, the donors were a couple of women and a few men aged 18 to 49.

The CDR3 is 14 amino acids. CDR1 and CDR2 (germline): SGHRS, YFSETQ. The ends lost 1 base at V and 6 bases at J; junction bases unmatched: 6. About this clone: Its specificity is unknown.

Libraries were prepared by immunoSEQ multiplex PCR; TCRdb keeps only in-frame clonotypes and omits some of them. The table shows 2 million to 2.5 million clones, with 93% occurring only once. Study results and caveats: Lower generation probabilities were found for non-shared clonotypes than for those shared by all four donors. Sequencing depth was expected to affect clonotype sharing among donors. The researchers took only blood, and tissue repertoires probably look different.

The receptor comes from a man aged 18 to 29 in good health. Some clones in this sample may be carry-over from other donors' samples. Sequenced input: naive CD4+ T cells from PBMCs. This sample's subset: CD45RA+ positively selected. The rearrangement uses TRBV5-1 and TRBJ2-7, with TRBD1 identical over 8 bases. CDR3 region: CASSLFSTGGEQYF. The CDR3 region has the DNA TGCGCCAGCAGCTTGTTTTCTACAGGGGGCGAGCAGTACTTC.